This TCR beta chain emerged from a study of human T cells and chemical hapten exposure. CDR1 SGHVS and CDR2 FNYEAQ come from the germline V gene. The CDR3 totals 14 residues. Trimming cost V 0 bases and J 2 bases, with 7 bases left between them. Time point denoted: pre-sensitization, week 0. Specified treatment: therapeutic diphenylcyclopropenone sensitization with weekly scalp DPC. The study's library attached unique molecular identifiers to single cDNA molecules. TCRdb recomputed calls from the RACE reads with MiXCR, one row per CDR3 protein. Of a few hundred thousand distinct CDR3 sequences in the sample, over 5% were seen once. The table lists this clonotype with many counts.

This sequence joins TRBV7-6 and TRBJ2-5, with no clear D. The specimen comprised whole blood, sampled in connection with sensitization to the hapten diphenylcyclopropenone (DPC). The receptor's source is a woman younger than 35 with alopecia areata. Some clones in this sample may be carry-over from other donors' samples. The CDR3 region has the DNA TGTGCCAGCAGCTTAGCCCCTATTCAAGAGACCCAGTACTTC. This translates into CASSLAPIQETQYF. The whole variable domain, remainder taken from reference TRBV7-6 and TRBJ2-5, is GAGVSQSPRYKVTKRGQDVALRCDPISGHVSLYWYRQALGQGPEFLTYFNYEAQQDKSGLPNDRFSAERPEGSISTLTIQRTEQRDSAMYRCASSLAPIQETQYFGPGTRLLVL.